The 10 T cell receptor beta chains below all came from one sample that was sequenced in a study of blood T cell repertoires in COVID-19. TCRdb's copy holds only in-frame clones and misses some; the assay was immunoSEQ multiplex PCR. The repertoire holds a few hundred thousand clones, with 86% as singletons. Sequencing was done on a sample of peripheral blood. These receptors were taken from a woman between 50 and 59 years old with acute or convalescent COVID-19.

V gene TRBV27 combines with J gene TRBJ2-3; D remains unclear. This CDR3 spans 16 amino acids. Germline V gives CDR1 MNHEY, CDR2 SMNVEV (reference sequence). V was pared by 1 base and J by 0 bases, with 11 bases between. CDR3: CASSLWQTPSTDTQYF. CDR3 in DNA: TGTGCCAGCAGTTTATGGCAGACACCCAGCACAGATACGCAGTATTTT.

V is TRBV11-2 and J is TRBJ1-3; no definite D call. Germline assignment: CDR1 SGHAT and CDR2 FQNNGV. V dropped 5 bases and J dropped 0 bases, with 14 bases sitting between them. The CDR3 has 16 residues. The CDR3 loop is CASSPSITISGNTIYF. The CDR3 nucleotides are TGTGCCAGCAGCCCCAGTATAACCATCTCTGGAAACACCATATATTTT.

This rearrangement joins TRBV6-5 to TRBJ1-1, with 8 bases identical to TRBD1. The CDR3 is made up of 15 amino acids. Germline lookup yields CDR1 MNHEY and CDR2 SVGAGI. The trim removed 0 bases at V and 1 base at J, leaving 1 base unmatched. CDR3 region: CASSYSDRANTEAFF. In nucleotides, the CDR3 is TGTGCCAGCAGTTACTCGGACAGGGCGAACACTGAAGCTTTCTTT.

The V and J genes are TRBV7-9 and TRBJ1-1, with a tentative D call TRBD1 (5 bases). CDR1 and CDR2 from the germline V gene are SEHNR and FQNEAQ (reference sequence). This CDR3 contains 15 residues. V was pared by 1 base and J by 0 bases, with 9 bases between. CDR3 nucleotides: TGTGCCAGCAGCTTAGATCCAGGGCTGAACACTGAAGCTTTCTTT. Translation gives CASSLDPGLNTEAFF.

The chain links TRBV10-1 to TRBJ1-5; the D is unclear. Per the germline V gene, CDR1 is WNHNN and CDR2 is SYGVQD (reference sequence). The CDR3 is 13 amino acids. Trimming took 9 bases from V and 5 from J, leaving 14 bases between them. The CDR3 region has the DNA TGCGCCAGATTTTGGGAGGGCGATCAGCCCCAGCATTTT. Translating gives CARFWEGDQPQHF.

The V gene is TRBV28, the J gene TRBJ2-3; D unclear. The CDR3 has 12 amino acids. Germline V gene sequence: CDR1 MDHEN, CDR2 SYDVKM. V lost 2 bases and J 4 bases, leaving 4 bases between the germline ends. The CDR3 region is CASSLTADTQYF. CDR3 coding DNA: TGTGCCAGCAGTTTAACGGCAGATACGCAGTATTTT.

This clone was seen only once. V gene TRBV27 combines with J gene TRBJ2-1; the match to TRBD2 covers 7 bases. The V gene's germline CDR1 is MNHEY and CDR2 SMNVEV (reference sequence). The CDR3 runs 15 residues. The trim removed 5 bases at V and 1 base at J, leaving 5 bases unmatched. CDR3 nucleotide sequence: TGTGCCAGCAGTCCAACTAGCGTTTCCTACAATGAGCAGTTCTTC. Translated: CASSPTSVSYNEQFF.

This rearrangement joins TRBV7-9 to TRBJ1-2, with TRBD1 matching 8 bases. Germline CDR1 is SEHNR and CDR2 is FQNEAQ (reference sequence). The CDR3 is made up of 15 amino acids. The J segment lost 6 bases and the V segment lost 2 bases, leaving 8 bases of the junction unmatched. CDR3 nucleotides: TGTGCCAGCAGCTTACCCCGGACAGGGAATGATGGCTACACCTTC. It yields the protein CASSLPRTGNDGYTF.

The CDR3 nucleotides are TGTGCCACCAGTGGGCTAGCGGAGAGGGGGAGCTCCTACAATGAGCAGTTCTTC. Its protein product is CATSGLAERGSSYNEQFF. The V call is TRBV24-1, the J call TRBJ2-1, with D maybe TRBD2 (7 bases). From germline, CDR1 is KGHDR and CDR2 SFDVKD. The CDR3 runs 18 residues. Trimming shortened V by 5 bases and J by 0 bases, and 19 bases separated the two germline ends.

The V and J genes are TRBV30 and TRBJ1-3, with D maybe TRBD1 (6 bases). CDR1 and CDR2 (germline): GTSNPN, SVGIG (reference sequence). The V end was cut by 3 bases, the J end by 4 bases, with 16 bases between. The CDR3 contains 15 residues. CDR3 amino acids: CAWRGGGSAGNTIYF. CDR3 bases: TGTGCCTGGAGAGGGGGGGGCTCGGCGGGAAACACCATATATTTT.